This T cell receptor (beta chain) came from a study of T cells after yellow fever vaccination. Study-level findings and limits: Repertoires sorted by FACS could include abundant clonotypes that are contaminants from the bulk population. Most primary-vaccination clones reappeared after the booster (about 95% CD4, 85% to 90% CD8).

The CDR3 runs to 15 residues. CDR1 is LNHNV and CDR2 is YYDKDF in the germline V gene (reference sequence). V lost 5 bases to trimming and J lost 7 bases, with 21 bases between them. This clonotype showed up just a few times. Its antigen is not identified. TCRdb independently ran MiXCR on the 5' RACE reads; one entry per CDR3 protein. Of hundreds of thousands of distinct CDR3 sequences in the sample, around 13% were seen once. The sample in question was CD4+ T cells sorted from PBMCs, obtained 15 days after the yellow fever booster vaccination. This sequence was found in a man aged 18 to 30 who received the YFV17D yellow fever vaccine. V is TRBV15 and J is TRBJ2-7; D remains ambiguous. Here the CDR3 reads CATSVSRSSGREQYF. CDR3 DNA: TGTGCCACCAGCGTTTCGAGGTCCTCCGGACGGGAGCAGTACTTC.